One and the same sample provided the 9 T cell receptor beta chains below, sequenced in a study of T cells in Graves' hyperthyroidism and ophthalmopathy. The source material, RNA transcripts, was used to amplify TCR beta CDR3 regions. Initially, a first-round RT-PCR of the TCR CDR3 employed the HTBI primer set. One entry per CDR3 protein, called by TCRdb with MiXCR from the multiplex PCR reads. This sample yields a few hundred thousand distinct CDR3 sequences, of which 13% to 15% are seen a single time; around 30% belongs to the top ten. Input material: blood. Receptors originate from a woman aged 50 to 65 with Graves' hyperthyroidism that later progressed to Graves' ophthalmopathy.

This clonotype was detected many times. This chain connects TRBV6-1 to TRBJ2-1; TRBD1 might be the D (6 bases). Trimming stripped 4 bases from V and 6 bases from J, with 10 bases between. This CDR3 spans 13 amino acids. The germline CDR1 and CDR2 sequences are MNHNS and SASEGT. CDR3 sequence reads: CASSVVGGNEQFF. The CDR3 DNA sequence: TGTGCCAGCAGTGTGGTAGGGGGCAATGAGCAGTTCTTC.

This clonotype was observed at least ten times. The chain links TRBV24-1 to TRBJ2-1, with 8 bases lining up with TRBD1. CDR3 length: 16 residues. The V and J ends lost 3 bases and 6 bases, in that order; junction bases with no gene match: 9. Germline V gene data show CDR1 as KGHDR and CDR2 as SFDVKD. Written as DNA, the CDR3 is TGTGCCACCAGTGATCCCAGGACAGGGCTGAGCAATGAGCAGTTCTTC. Protein sequence: CATSDPRTGLSNEQFF.

This clonotype was counted at least ten times. The V call is TRBV5-1, the J call TRBJ2-1; 9 bases are shared with TRBD2. V shed 4 bases, J shed 5 bases, and the junction held 13 bases outside the gene matches. CDR3 length: 17 residues. From germline, CDR1 is SGHRS and CDR2 YFSETQ. DNA for the CDR3: TGCGCCAGCAGCCAGAGATCCGTAGCGGGAGTCCACAATGAGCAGTTCTTC. This translates into CASSQRSVAGVHNEQFF. The full variable domain, in which reference TRBV5-1 and TRBJ2-1 provide the parts outside the CDR3, is KAGVTQTPRYLIKTRGQQVTLSCSPISGHRSVSWYQQTPGQGLQFLFEYFSETQRNKGNFPGRFSGRQFSNSRSEMNVSTLELGDSALYLCASSQRSVAGVHNEQFFGPGTRLTVL.

This clonotype was found many times. Here the CDR3 DNA reads TGTGCCAGCAGCGAACACGTCCAGGGACCCCAGCATTTT. Amino acids: CASSEHVQGPQHF. The chain is built from TRBV6-1 and TRBJ1-5; perhaps TRBD1 as D (5 bases). The CDR3 has 13 residues. V lost 6 bases and J 10 bases, leaving 16 bases between the germline ends. Germline V gene data show CDR1 as MNHNS and CDR2 as SASEGT.

The chain employs TRBV28 and TRBJ2-1; 8 nucleotides match TRBD2. The CDR3 consists of 16 residues. J gave up 4 bases and V 5 bases, and 10 bases lay outside the gene matches. Germline loops: CDR1 MDHEN, CDR2 SYDVKM. The CDR3 sequence is CASSPILAASYNEQFF. The DNA of the CDR3 is TGTGCCAGCAGTCCGATACTAGCGGCATCTTACAATGAGCAGTTCTTC.

This clonotype was detected ten times or more. V is TRBV7-9 and J is TRBJ1-2, with D tentatively TRBD1 (6 bases). The germline V gene has CDR1 SEHNR and CDR2 FQNEAQ (reference sequence). CDR3 length: 12 amino acids. V was trimmed by 9 bases and J by 2 bases, leaving 10 bases between them. CDR3 in DNA: TGTGCCAGTACAGGGACCAACTATGGCTACACCTTC. It translates to CASTGTNYGYTF. The whole variable domain, remainder taken from reference TRBV7-9 and TRBJ1-2, is DTGVSQNPRHKITKRGQNVTFRCDPISEHNRLYWYRQTLGQGPEFLTYFQNEAQLEKSRLLSDRFSAERPKGSFSTLEIQRTEQGDSAMYLCASTGTNYGYTFGSGTRLTVV.

The sample holds many counts of this clonotype. V and J are TRBV28 and TRBJ1-4; no firm D call. The CDR3 runs to 13 residues. Germline lookup yields CDR1 MDHEN and CDR2 SYDVKM. The V end lost 7 bases, the J end lost 8 bases, and 14 bases lay between the germline ends. DNA of the CDR3: TGTGCCAGCACCCGGGGAGGCGACGAAAAACTGTTTTTT. It specifies CASTRGGDEKLFF.

The chain carries TRBV5-1 and TRBJ2-1, with D possibly TRBD2 on 5 matching bases. The CDR3 is made up of 16 amino acids. V was trimmed by 0 bases and J by 1 base, leaving 11 bases between them. CDR1 is SGHRS, CDR2 YFSETQ, per germline. CDR3 bases: TGCGCCAGCAGCTTGGTAGGTCGGGGATCCTACAATGAGCAGTTCTTC. It encodes CASSLVGRGSYNEQFF. Complete variable domain (other parts from reference TRBV5-1 and TRBJ2-1): KAGVTQTPRYLIKTRGQQVTLSCSPISGHRSVSWYQQTPGQGLQFLFEYFSETQRNKGNFPGRFSGRQFSNSRSEMNVSTLELGDSALYLCASSLVGRGSYNEQFFGPGTRLTVL.

Remarks on this clonotype: This clone may be a read error of a much larger clone one base away. The chain recombines TRBV5-1 with TRBJ2-1, with 10 nucleotides matching TRBD2. Germline-derived CDR1 and CDR2 are SGHRS and YFSETQ. The V segment lost 0 bases and the J segment 11 bases; nucleotides outside the gene matches: 11. This CDR3 contains 16 residues. The CDR3 nucleotides are TGCGCCAGCAGCTTGGGGCTAGCGGGAGATCGGGATAAGCAGTTCTTC. Protein sequence: CASSLGLAGDRDKQFF.